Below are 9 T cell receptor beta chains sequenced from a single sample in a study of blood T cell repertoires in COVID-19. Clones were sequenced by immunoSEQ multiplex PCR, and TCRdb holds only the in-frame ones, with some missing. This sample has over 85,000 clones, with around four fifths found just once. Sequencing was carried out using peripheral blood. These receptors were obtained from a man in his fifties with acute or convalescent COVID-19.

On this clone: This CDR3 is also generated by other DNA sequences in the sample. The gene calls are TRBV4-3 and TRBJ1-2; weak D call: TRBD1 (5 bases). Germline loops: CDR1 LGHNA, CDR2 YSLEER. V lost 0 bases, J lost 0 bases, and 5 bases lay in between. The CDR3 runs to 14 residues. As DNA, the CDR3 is TGCGCCAGCAGCCAAGACAGGGCTAACTATGGCTACACCTTC. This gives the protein CASSQDRANYGYTF.

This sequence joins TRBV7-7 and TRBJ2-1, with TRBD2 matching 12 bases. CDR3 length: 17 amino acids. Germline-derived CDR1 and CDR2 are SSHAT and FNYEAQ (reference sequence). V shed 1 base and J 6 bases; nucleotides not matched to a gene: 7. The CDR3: CASSLGTSGIPRNEQFF. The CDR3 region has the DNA TGTGCCAGCAGCTTAGGGACTAGCGGGATTCCCCGCAATGAGCAGTTCTTC.

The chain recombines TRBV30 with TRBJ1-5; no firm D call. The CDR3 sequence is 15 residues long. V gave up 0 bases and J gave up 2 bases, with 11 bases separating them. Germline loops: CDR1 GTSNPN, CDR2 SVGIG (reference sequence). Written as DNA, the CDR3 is TGTGCCTGGAGTGTAAAGTTCGGGGGCAATCAGCCCCAGCATTTT. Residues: CAWSVKFGGNQPQHF.

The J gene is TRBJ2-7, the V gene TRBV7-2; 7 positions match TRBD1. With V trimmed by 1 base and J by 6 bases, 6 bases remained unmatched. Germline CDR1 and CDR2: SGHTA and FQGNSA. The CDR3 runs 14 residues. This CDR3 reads CASSLGGGPFEQYF. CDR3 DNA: TGTGCCAGCAGCTTAGGAGGGGGCCCTTTCGAGCAGTACTTC.

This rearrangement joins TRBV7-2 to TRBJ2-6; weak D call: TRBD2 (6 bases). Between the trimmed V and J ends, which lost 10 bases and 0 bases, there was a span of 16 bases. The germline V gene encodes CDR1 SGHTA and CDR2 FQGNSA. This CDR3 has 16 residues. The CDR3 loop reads CAKDGGSNSGANVLTF. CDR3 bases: TGTGCCAAGGATGGGGGGTCGAACTCTGGGGCCAACGTCCTGACTTTC. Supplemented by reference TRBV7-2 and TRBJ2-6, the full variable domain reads GAGVSQSPSNKVTEKGKDVELRCDPISGHTALYWYRQSLGQGLEFLIYFQGNSAPDKSGLPSDRFSAERTGGSVSTLTIQRTQQEDSAVYLCAKDGGSNSGANVLTFGAGSRLTVL.

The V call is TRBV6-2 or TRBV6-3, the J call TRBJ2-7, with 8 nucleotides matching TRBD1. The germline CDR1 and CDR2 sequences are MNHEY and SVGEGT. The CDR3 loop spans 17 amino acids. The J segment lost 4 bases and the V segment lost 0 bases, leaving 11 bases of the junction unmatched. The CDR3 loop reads CASSYSAGGNRIYEQYF. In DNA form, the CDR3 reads TGTGCCAGCAGTTACTCGGCAGGGGGCAACCGCATTTACGAGCAGTACTTC.

The CDR3 DNA reads as TGTGCCAGCAGCTCCCCCCCGCAGGCAACTAATGAAAAACTGTTTTTT. This translates into CASSSPPQATNEKLFF. The V call is TRBV7-3, the J call TRBJ1-4; D remains unclear. Germline CDR1 is SGHTA and CDR2 is FQGTGA. The CDR3 is 16 amino acids. Trimming pared 4 bases from V and 0 bases from J, leaving 12 bases between.

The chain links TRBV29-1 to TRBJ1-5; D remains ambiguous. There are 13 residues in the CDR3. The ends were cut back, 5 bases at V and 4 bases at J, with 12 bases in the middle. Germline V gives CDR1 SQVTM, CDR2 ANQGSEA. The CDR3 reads CSVLGAGNQPQHF. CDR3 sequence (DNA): TGCAGCGTTTTAGGAGCTGGGAATCAGCCCCAGCATTTT.

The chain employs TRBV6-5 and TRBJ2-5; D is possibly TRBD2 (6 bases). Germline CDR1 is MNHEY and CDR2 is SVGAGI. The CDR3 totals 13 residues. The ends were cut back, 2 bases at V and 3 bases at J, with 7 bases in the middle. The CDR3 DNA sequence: TGTGCCAGCAGTTACCGGGGGAAAGAGACCCAGTACTTC. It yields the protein CASSYRGKETQYF.